This entry lists 21 T cell receptor beta chains sequenced from one sample in a study of cytomegalovirus exposure and HLA in healthy donors. PCR was performed using 60 Vbeta and 13 Jbeta primers. Profiling relied on immunoSEQ multiplex PCR, and the TCRdb table lists in-frame clones only, not all of them. The sample lists around 190,000 clones; around 77% were seen once. The material sequenced was PBMCs. The receptors were sampled from a woman between 25 and 40 years old in good health and CMV-seronegative.

The rearrangement uses TRBV4-1 and TRBJ2-7; 8 bases are a match to TRBD1. The germline V gene encodes CDR1 MGHRA and CDR2 YSYEKL. CDR3 length: 14 residues. V dropped 2 bases and J dropped 5; count of bases not matched to a gene: 5. The chain's CDR3 is CASSQIRTGNEQYF. The CDR3 DNA is TGCGCCAGCAGCCAAATCCGGACAGGGAACGAGCAGTACTTC.

CDR3 DNA sequence: TGTGCCTGGGATTCGGGACTAGCGCTACCGCAGTACTTC. It is translated as CAWDSGLALPQYF. The chain carries TRBV30 and TRBJ2-7; 10 bases agree with TRBD2. V was clipped by 5 bases and J by 9 bases; unmatched bases: 10. Germline-derived CDR1 and CDR2 are GTSNPN and SVGIG (reference sequence). The CDR3 covers 13 residues.

The chain combines TRBV27 with TRBJ1-2; the D gene is possibly TRBD1 (5 bases). V was cut by 8 bases and J by 3 bases, with 19 bases left in between. The CDR3 totals 15 residues. The V gene's germline CDR1 is MNHEY and CDR2 SMNVEV (reference sequence). The CDR3 coding sequence is TGTGCCAGCGGAGGGTTGGGGGAACGTGACTATGGCTACACCTTC. This sequence encodes CASGGLGERDYGYTF.

The chain combines TRBV29-1 with TRBJ2-5; D might be TRBD1 (5 bases). Germline CDR1 is SQVTM and CDR2 is ANQGSEA. This CDR3 is 13 amino acids long. The V end was cut by 5 bases, the J end by 3 bases, with 13 bases between. CDR3 DNA sequence: TGCAGCGTTTTCACAGGCCTTAAAGAGACCCAGTACTTC. It yields the protein CSVFTGLKETQYF. Looking up the rest from reference TRBV29-1 and TRBJ2-5 gives the full variable domain: SAVISQKPSRDICQRGTSLTIQCQVDSQVTMMFWYRQQPGQSLTLIATANQGSEATYESGFVIDKFPISRPNLTFSTLTVSNMSPEDSSIYLCSVFTGLKETQYFGPGTRLLVL.

The V call is TRBV4-2, the J call TRBJ1-1, with 8 bases matching TRBD1. Trimming took 1 base from V and 2 from J; bases not matched to a gene: 3. Germline loops: CDR1 LGHNA, CDR2 YNFKEQ. The CDR3 totals 15 residues. The CDR3 coding sequence is TGTGCCAGCAGCCAAGGGGCAGGGGGCAACACTGAAGCTTTCTTT. The encoded protein is CASSQGAGGNTEAFF.

V gene TRBV7-2 combines with J gene TRBJ1-1; 7 nucleotides agree with TRBD1. The CDR3 has 16 amino acids. V lost 1 base and J lost 3; bases outside the gene matches: 8. Germline V lookup: CDR1 SGHTA, CDR2 FQGNSA. CDR3 DNA: TGTGCCAGCAGCTTAGGGGGGTACAGGGGTTACACTGAAGCTTTCTTT. It specifies CASSLGGYRGYTEAFF.

This clone has more than one count but fewer than ten. J is TRBJ2-7 and V is TRBV11-3; maybe TRBD1 (6 bases). Deletions cut 0 bases from V and 3 bases from J, with 12 bases between. There are 15 residues in the CDR3. Germline V gene lookup returns CDR1 SGHNT and CDR2 YENEEA. CDR3 residues: CASSLDSGRGYEQYF. The CDR3 nucleotides are TGTGCCAGCAGCTTAGATTCTGGCAGGGGCTACGAGCAGTACTTC. Based on the CDR3 plus reference TRBV11-3 and TRBJ2-7, the full variable domain is EAGVVQSPRYKIIEKKQPVAFWCNPISGHNTLYWYLQNLGQGPELLIRYENEEAVDDSQLPKDRFSAERLKGVDSTLKIQPAELGDSAVYLCASSLDSGRGYEQYFGPGTRLTVT.

The rearrangement joins TRBV5-1 to TRBJ2-3, with 7 nucleotides matching TRBD1. The trim removed 5 bases at V and 2 bases at J, leaving 2 bases unmatched. Per the germline V gene, CDR1 is SGHRS and CDR2 is YFSETQ. The CDR3 has 13 amino acids. The CDR3 region has the DNA TGCGCCAGCAGGACAGGGCCCACAGATACGCAGTATTTT. As protein: CASRTGPTDTQYF.

The J gene is TRBJ2-3, the V gene TRBV5-1; 9 nucleotides agree with TRBD1. Germline assignment: CDR1 SGHRS and CDR2 YFSETQ. The J segment lost 3 bases and the V segment lost 4 bases, leaving 12 bases of the junction unmatched. This CDR3 region has 17 residues. For the CDR3, the DNA is TGCGCCAGCAGCGTAGGGACAGGGATGTCGTGGACAGATACGCAGTATTTT. This gives the protein CASSVGTGMSWTDTQYF.

A few counts support this clone. One end of the junction does not line up with germline, which may come from a read error. The chain recombines TRBV28 with TRBJ1-2, with no clear D. The CDR3 has 12 amino acids. Germline V lookup: CDR1 MDHEN, CDR2 SYDVKM. CDR3 sequence reads: CASSRGWYGYPF. The CDR3 coding sequence is TGTGCCAGCAGTCGAGGTTGGTATGGCTACCCCTTC.

This rearrangement joins TRBV4-1 to TRBJ2-7, with TRBD2 matching over 9 bases. The J segment lost 4 bases and the V segment lost 7 bases, leaving 8 bases of the junction unmatched. From germline, CDR1 is MGHRA and CDR2 YSYEKL. The CDR3 extends over 14 amino acids. CDR3: CASIHVSGRYEQYF. The CDR3 nucleotides are TGCGCCAGCATCCATGTTAGCGGGAGATACGAGCAGTACTTC.

The V call is TRBV19, the J call TRBJ2-2, with 8 bases identical to TRBD2. The V gene end was trimmed by 4 bases and the J gene end by 8 bases; junction bases not matched to a gene: 3. The CDR3 is 13 residues long. CDR1 and CDR2 (germline): LNHDA, SQIVND (reference sequence). The CDR3 loop is CASSRREGGELFF. The CDR3 DNA reads as TGTGCCAGTAGTAGACGGGAGGGGGGGGAGCTGTTTTTT.

The gene calls are TRBV27 and TRBJ1-1; possibly TRBD1 for D (6 bases). V was pared by 10 bases and J by 5 bases, with 11 bases between. From germline, CDR1 is MNHEY and CDR2 SMNVEV (reference sequence). This CDR3 spans 11 amino acids. CDR3 sequence (DNA): TGTGCCACCAGAAGGGGGACTGAAGCTTTCTTT. Protein product: CATRRGTEAFF.

The chain uses TRBV28 and TRBJ2-1; 7 bases agree with TRBD2. Germline CDR1 reads MDHEN; CDR2 reads SYDVKM. This CDR3 is built from 14 residues. Losses at the gene ends were 3 bases for V and 6 bases for J; bases not matched to a gene: 5. DNA of the CDR3: TGTGCCAGCAGTTTTTTAGGCGGGAGCAATGAGCAGTTCTTC. Translation: CASSFLGGSNEQFF.

The chain is built from TRBV5-4 and TRBJ2-3; 12 nucleotides agree with TRBD2. With V trimmed by 6 bases and J by 6 bases, 11 bases remained unmatched. The CDR3 extends over 16 amino acids. The V gene's germline CDR1 is SGHNT and CDR2 YYREEE (reference sequence). The CDR3 sequence: CASNGRTSGTGDTQYF. The CDR3 DNA follows: TGTGCCAGCAACGGACGGACTAGCGGGACGGGGGATACGCAGTATTTT.

The V gene is TRBV11-3, the J gene TRBJ2-2; D not certain. V was cut by 3 bases and J by 0 bases, with 5 bases left in between. CDR3 length: 14 amino acids. Germline values: CDR1 SGHNT, CDR2 YENEEA. The CDR3 DNA sequence: TGTGCCAGCAGCTTTGGAGCGAACACCGGGGAGCTGTTTTTT. Translation: CASSFGANTGELFF.

The V and J genes are TRBV4-2 and TRBJ1-4; tentative D call: TRBD1 (5 bases). This CDR3 is built from 18 residues. V was pared by 1 base and J by 0 bases, with 15 bases between. Looked up from germline, CDR1 is LGHNA and CDR2 is YNFKEQ. CDR3 nucleotides: TGTGCCAGCAGCCAAGTTGCGGGAGGAGGGGCAACTAATGAAAAACTGTTTTTT. Encoded protein: CASSQVAGGGATNEKLFF.

V and J are TRBV21-1 and TRBJ1-2; the DNA was not used to check the table's D call, TRBD1. TRBV21-1 is annotated as a pseudogene. The CDR3 is made up of 18 amino acids. In DNA form, the CDR3 reads TGTGCCAGCAGCAAGGCTTGGCAGGATGGAAAGCTTAACTATGGCTACACCTTC. Protein sequence: CASSKAWQDGKLNYGYTF.

This sequence joins TRBV7-2 and TRBJ2-4; 11 positions agree with TRBD1. Germline CDR1 is SGHTA and CDR2 is FQGNSA. CDR3 length: 15 amino acids. V was pared by 5 bases and J by 7 bases, with 7 bases of the junction left unmatched. The DNA of the CDR3 is TGTGCCAGCAGCGGACAGGGGGCGGCTCTTAACATTCAGTACTTC. It is translated as CASSGQGAALNIQYF.

The chain is built from TRBV7-9 and TRBJ2-4; D unresolved. There are 14 residues in the CDR3. Germline CDR1 reads SEHNR; CDR2 reads FQNEAQ (reference sequence). The V gene lost 8 bases and the J gene lost 0 bases, with 11 bases spanning the gap. CDR3 sequence: CASGHLLAKNIQYF. CDR3 coding DNA: TGTGCCAGCGGGCATTTGTTAGCCAAAAACATTCAGTACTTC.

V is TRBV2 and J is TRBJ2-7, with D tentatively TRBD2 (6 bases). Germline CDR1 reads SNHLY; CDR2 reads FYNNEI. Trimming cost V 7 bases and J 4 bases, with 14 bases left between them. The CDR3 extends over 13 amino acids. Written as DNA, the CDR3 is TGTGCCAGCAACTGGGACTTATCTTACGAGCAGTACTTC. Translation: CASNWDLSYEQYF.